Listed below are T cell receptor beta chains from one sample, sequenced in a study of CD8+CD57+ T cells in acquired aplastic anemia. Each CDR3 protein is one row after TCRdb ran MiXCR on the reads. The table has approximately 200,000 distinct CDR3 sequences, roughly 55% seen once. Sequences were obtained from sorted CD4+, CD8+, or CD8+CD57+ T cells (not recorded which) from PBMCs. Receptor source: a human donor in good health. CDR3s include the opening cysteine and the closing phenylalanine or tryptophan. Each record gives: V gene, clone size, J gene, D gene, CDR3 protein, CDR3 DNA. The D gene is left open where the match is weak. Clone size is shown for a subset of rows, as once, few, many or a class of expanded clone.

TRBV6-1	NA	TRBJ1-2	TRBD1	CASSRQGAWDGYTF	TGTGCCAGCAGTCGACAGGGGGCCTGGGATGGCTACACCTTC
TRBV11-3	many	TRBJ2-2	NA	CASSLPQEQGNTGELFF	TGTGCCAGCAGCTTGCCCCAGGAACAGGGGAACACCGGGGAGCTGTTTTTT
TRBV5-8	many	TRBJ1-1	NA	CASSLEPNGRGNTEAFF	TGTGCCAGCAGCTTGGAACCAAATGGAAGGGGAAACACTGAAGCTTTCTTT
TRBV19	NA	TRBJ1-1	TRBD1	CASSPGTGRDSEAFF	TGTGCCAGTAGTCCCGGGACAGGGAGGGACTCTGAAGCTTTCTTT
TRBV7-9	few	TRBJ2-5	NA	CASSFPGQRQETQYF	TGTGCCAGCAGCTTTCCTGGACAGAGACAAGAGACCCAGTACTTC
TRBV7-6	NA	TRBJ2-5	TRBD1	CASSLAGQGQETQDF	TGTGCCAGCAGCTTAGCTGGACAGGGTCAAGAGACCCAGGACTTC
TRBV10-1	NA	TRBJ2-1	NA	CASSNSDEQFF	TGCGCCAGCAGTAATAGTGATGAGCAGTTCTTC
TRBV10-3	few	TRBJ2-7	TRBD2	CAIRGTSGETYEQYF	TGTGCCATCAGGGGGACTAGCGGGGAAACCTACGAGCAGTACTTC
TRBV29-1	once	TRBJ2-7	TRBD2	CSVEGRQGGYEQYF	TGCAGCGTTGAAGGCCGGCAGGGAGGGTACGAGCAGTACTTC
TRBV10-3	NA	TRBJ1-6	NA	CATKAQGDNSPLHF	TGTGCCACCAAGGCACAGGGCGACAATTCACCCCTCCACTTT
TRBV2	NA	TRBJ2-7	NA	CASRGWTSRTIYYEQYF	TGTGCCAGTCGCGGCTGGACAAGCCGCACAATTTACTACGAGCAGTACTTC
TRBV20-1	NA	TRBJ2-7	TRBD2	CSADPGTRSYEQYF	TGCAGTGCTGACCCCGGGACTAGATCCTACGAGCAGTACTTC
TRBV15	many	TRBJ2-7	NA	CATSRGSYEQYF	TGTGCCACCAGCAGAGGTTCCTACGAGCAGTACTTC
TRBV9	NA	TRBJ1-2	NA	CASSVSPGQASHGYTF	TGTGCCAGCAGCGTATCCCCAGGGCAGGCATCACATGGCTACACCTTC
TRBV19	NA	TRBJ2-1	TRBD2	CASSIASGGMNEQFF	TGTGCCAGTAGTATTGCCAGCGGGGGGATGAATGAACAGTTCTTC
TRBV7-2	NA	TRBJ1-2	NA	CASSLGPTPNYGYTF	TGTGCCAGCAGCTTAGGTCCGACCCCCAACTATGGCTACACCTTC
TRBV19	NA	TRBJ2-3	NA	CASNPTGPTGTQYF	TGTGCCAGTAACCCGACAGGCCCCACGGGTACGCAGTATTTT
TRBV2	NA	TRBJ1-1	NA	CASSEHLNTEAFF	TGTGCCAGCAGTGAACACCTGAACACTGAAGCTTTCTTT
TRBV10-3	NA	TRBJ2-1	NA	CAITAREGYNEQFF	TGTGCCATCACCGCGAGGGAAGGTTACAATGAGCAGTTCTTC
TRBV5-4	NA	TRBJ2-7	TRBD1	CASSIGQGRAYEQYF	TGTGCCAGCAGCATTGGACAGGGGCGTGCTTACGAGCAGTACTTC
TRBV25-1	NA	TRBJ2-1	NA	CASGQPGSSYNEQFF	TGTGCCAGCGGCCAACCGGGATCTTCCTACAATGAGCAGTTCTTC
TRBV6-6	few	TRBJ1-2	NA	CAIMDHIGANYGYTF	TGTGCCATCATGGACCATATCGGCGCTAACTATGGCTACACCTTC
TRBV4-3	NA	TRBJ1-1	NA	CASSQDLTANTEAFF	TGCGCCAGCAGCCAAGACTTGACAGCGAACACTGAAGCTTTCTTT
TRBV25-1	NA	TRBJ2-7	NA	CASDLGYEQYF	TGTGCCAGCGACCTAGGCTACGAGCAGTACTTC
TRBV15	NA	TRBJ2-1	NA	CATSKRLEEQFF	TGTGCCACCAGCAAGCGACTAGAGGAGCAGTTCTTC
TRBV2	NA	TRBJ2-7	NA	CASSPGSNGELYF	TGTGCCAGCAGCCCGGGGAGTAACGGGGAGCTGTACTTC
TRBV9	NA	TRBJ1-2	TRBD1	CASSVSDRGAFYGYIF	TGTGCCAGCAGCGTTTCCGACAGGGGCGCTTTCTATGGCTACATCTTC
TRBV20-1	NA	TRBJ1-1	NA	CSARSPGKANTEAFF	TGCAGTGCTAGAAGCCCAGGGAAGGCGAACACTGAAGCTTTCTTT
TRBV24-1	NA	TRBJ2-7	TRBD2	CATQGGILEQYF	TGTGCCACCCAGGGAGGGATCCTCGAGCAGTACTTC
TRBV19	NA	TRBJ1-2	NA	CASSPRRTDRYGYTF	TGTGCCAGTAGTCCCCGGCGGACGGATCGCTATGGCTACACCTTC
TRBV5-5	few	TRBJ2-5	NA	CASSFRGGDQETQYF	TGTGCCAGCAGCTTCAGAGGGGGGGACCAAGAGACCCAGTACTTC
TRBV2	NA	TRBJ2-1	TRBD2	CASSPLQTGGDEQFF	TGTGCCAGCAGCCCGTTGCAAACGGGAGGGGATGAGCAGTTCTTC
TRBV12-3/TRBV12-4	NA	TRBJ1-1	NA	CASREGTVNTEAFF	TGTGCCAGTCGAGAAGGGACGGTCAACACTGAAGCTTTCTTT
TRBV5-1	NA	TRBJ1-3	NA	CASSLGQNGNTIYF	TGCGCCAGCAGCTTGGGACAGAATGGAAACACCATATATTTT
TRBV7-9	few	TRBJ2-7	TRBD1	CASSLGVTGGDEQYF	TGTGCCAGCAGCTTAGGGGTCACAGGGGGCGACGAGCAGTACTTC
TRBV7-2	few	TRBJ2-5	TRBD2	CASSFRAGYETQYF	TGTGCCAGCAGCTTCAGAGCGGGGTACGAGACCCAGTACTTC
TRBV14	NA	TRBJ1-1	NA	CASSAQGEAFF	TGTGCCAGCAGTGCTCAGGGGGAAGCTTTCTTT
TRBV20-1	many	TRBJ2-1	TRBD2	CSARDPTWSSGRYAEQFF	TGCAGTGCTAGAGACCCCACCTGGTCTAGCGGGAGGTATGCGGAGCAGTTCTTC
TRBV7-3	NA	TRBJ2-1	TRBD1	CASSLGTVYEQFF	TGTGCCAGCAGCTTAGGGACAGTTTATGAGCAGTTCTTC
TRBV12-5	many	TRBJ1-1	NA	CASGLVITEAFF	TGTGCTAGTGGTCTAGTTATCACTGAAGCTTTCTTT
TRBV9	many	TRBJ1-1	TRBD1	CASSAGQGSRTEAFF	TGTGCCAGCAGCGCGGGACAGGGGTCAAGAACTGAAGCTTTCTTT
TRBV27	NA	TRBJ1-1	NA	CASSLGGITGAFF	TGTGCCAGCAGTTTAGGGGGCATCACTGGAGCTTTCTTT
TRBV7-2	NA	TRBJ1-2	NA	CASSLGLRAGEGHTF	TGTGCCAGCAGCTTGGGGTTACGGGCAGGGGAGGGCCACACCTTC
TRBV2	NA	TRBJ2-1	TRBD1	CASSEVTGVTNEQFF	TGTGCCAGCAGCGAAGTGACAGGGGTAACCAATGAGCAGTTCTTC
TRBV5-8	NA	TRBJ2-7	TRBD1	CASSLATGGRDEQYF	TGTGCCAGCAGCTTGGCGACAGGGGGACGGGACGAGCAGTACTTC
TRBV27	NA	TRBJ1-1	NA	CATAPGSGTEAFF	TGTGCCACCGCCCCAGGGTCTGGCACTGAAGCTTTCTTT
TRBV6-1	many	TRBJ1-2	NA	CASSEITGYGYTF	TGTGCCAGCAGTGAAATAACGGGCTATGGCTACACCTTC
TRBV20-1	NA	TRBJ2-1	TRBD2	CSAPPGTSGPNEQFF	TGCAGTGCCCCCCCCGGGACTAGCGGCCCCAATGAGCAGTTCTTC
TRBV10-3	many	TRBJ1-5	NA	CAISELGQPQHF	TGTGCCATCAGTGAGTTGGGTCAGCCCCAGCATTTT
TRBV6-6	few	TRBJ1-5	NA	CASRDGFGNQPQHF	TGTGCCAGCAGGGATGGTTTTGGCAATCAGCCCCAGCATTTT